These 8 T cell receptor beta chains originate from one sample sequenced in a study of regulatory T cells in long-lasting Graves disease. Indicated time point: newly diagnosed GD, antithyroid drugs for less than 3 months. From PBMCs, RNA was extracted and then used to make the TCR library. Arm-PCR with iRepertoire HTBI primers amplified the CDR3 regions for these TCR beta libraries. One entry per CDR3 protein, called by TCRdb with MiXCR from the multiplex PCR reads. Of roughly 350,000 distinct CDR3 sequences in the sample, 16% were seen once. This same sample was also part of a study on T cells in Graves' hyperthyroidism and ophthalmopathy.

The sequencing here drew on peripheral blood mononuclear cells (PBMCs), taken at new diagnosis, from a patient treated with antithyroid drugs. All receptors derive from a man aged 40-49 years with Graves disease.

This clonotype was counted many times. This chain connects TRBV6-1 to TRBJ1-6; D is undetermined. Germline CDR1 and CDR2: MNHNS and SASEGT. V was trimmed by 7 bases and J by 7 bases, leaving 8 bases between them. The CDR3 is 12 residues long. The CDR3 region is CASTHRNSPLHF. The CDR3 DNA follows: TGTGCCAGCACCCATCGGAATTCACCCCTCCACTTT.

Ten or more counts support this clonotype. This chain connects TRBV2 to TRBJ2-7; no clear D gene. This CDR3 has 11 amino acids. CDR1 is SNHLY and CDR2 is FYNNEI in the germline V gene. Trimming took 4 bases from V and 5 from J, leaving 6 bases between them. CDR3 coding DNA: TGTGCCAGCAGTGTTCAGAACGAGCAGTACTTC. This sequence encodes CASSVQNEQYF.

The chain employs TRBV20-1 and TRBJ2-3; 8 bases are shared with TRBD2. The CDR3 loop spans 15 amino acids. Germline V gives CDR1 DFQATT, CDR2 SNEGSKA (reference sequence). The V segment lost 6 bases and the J segment 7 bases; nucleotides outside the gene matches: 15. CDR3 residues: CSASSLSGGPNTQYF. DNA of the CDR3: TGCAGTGCCAGCAGCCTGAGCGGGGGACCCAATACGCAGTATTTT.

This clonotype was observed a handful of times. The rearrangement uses TRBV5-1 and TRBJ1-4; D is perhaps TRBD1 (5 bases). The CDR3 is made up of 14 amino acids. Germline V gene sequence: CDR1 SGHRS, CDR2 YFSETQ. V shed 4 bases and J shed 8 bases, with 15 bases lying between them. CDR3 in DNA: TGCGCCAGCAGCCCGAATGGGGGGGAGGAAAAACTGTTTTTT. Protein: CASSPNGGEEKLFF.

This clonotype was seen repeatedly, ten times or more. The V call is TRBV18, the J call TRBJ2-3; 9 nucleotides agree with TRBD1. Trimming cost V 1 base and J 4 bases; bases outside gene matches: 6. This CDR3 has 16 amino acids. Germline CDR1 reads KGHSH; CDR2 reads LQKENI. The CDR3 sequence: CASSPRGQGLSDTQYF. CDR3 nucleotide sequence: TGTGCCAGCTCACCACGGGGACAGGGATTGTCAGATACGCAGTATTTT.

This clonotype was seen at least ten times. This chain joins TRBV7-9 and TRBJ2-5, with D hard to call. The V and J ends lost 5 bases and 3 bases respectively, with 7 bases between them. This CDR3 region has 12 residues. CDR1 SEHNR and CDR2 FQNEAQ come from the germline V gene (reference sequence). The CDR3: CASSGPKETQYF. In DNA form, the CDR3 reads TGTGCCAGCAGCGGACCTAAAGAGACCCAGTACTTC.

This clonotype was observed a few times. CDR3 DNA sequence: TGCGCCAGCAGCTTTGGACTAGCTCTGAGCACAGATACGCAGTATTTT. It codes for CASSFGLALSTDTQYF. The chain uses TRBV5-1 and TRBJ2-3; 8 nucleotides line up with TRBD2. The CDR3 is 16 amino acids. J gave up 0 bases and V 2 bases, and 5 bases lay outside the gene matches. The germline CDR1 and CDR2 sequences are SGHRS and YFSETQ.

There are many counts of this clonotype. V and J are TRBV3-1 and TRBJ2-2; D remains unclear. The germline gives CDR1 LGHDT, CDR2 YNNKEL (reference sequence). The CDR3 covers 14 residues. The germline V and J ends were trimmed by 0 bases and 6 bases, with 8 bases remaining between them. Here the CDR3 DNA reads TGTGCCAGCAGCCAAGACCCCCAGGCCGGGGAGCTGTTTTTT. Protein: CASSQDPQAGELFF.